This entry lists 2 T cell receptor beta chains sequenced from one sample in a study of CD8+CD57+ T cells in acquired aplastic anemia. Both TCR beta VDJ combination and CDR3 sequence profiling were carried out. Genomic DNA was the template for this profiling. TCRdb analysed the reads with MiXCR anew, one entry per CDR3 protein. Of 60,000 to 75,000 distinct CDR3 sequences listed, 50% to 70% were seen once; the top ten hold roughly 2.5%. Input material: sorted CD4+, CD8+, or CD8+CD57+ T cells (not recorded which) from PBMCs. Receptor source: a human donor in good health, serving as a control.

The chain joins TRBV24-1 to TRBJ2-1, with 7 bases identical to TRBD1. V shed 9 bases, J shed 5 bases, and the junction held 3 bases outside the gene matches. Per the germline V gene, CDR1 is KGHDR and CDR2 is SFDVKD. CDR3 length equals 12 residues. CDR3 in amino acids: CATGTANNEQFF. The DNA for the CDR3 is TGTGCCACCGGGACAGCCAACAATGAGCAGTTCTTC.

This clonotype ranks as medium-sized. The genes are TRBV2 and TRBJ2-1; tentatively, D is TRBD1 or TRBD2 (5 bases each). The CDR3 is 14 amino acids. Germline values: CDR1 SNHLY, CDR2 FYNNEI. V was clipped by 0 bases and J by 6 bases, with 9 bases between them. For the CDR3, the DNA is TGTGCCAGCAGTGAAGCCAGGGCGGGCAATGAGCAGTTCTTC. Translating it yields CASSEARAGNEQFF.